This TCR beta chain was found in a study of cytomegalovirus exposure and HLA in healthy donors. Findings and limits, study-wide: In a later analysis, DRB1 alleles had the most associated TCRs; HLA-C alleles the fewest.

CDR3 length: 14 residues. Germline values: CDR1 SGHRS, CDR2 YFSETQ. Amplification used 60 Vbeta primers and 13 Jbeta primers. Clones were sequenced by immunoSEQ multiplex PCR, and TCRdb holds only the in-frame ones, with some missing. The profile shows under 150,000 clones, approximately 74% of them singletons. Points on this clone: Its antigen remains unidentified.

The chain uses TRBV5-1 and TRBJ2-5; a possible D gene is TRBD1 (7 bases). The assigned J gene may be wrong: the sequence end matches TRBJ2-7 better. Material: PBMCs. The sequence came from a woman between 40 and 50 years old in good health and CMV-seropositive. The CDR3, as DNA: TGCGCCAGCAGCATTGGCCAGGGGGGCCACGAGCAGTACTTC. Translated: CASSIGQGGHEQYF.